This T cell receptor (beta chain) was retrieved from a study of T cells in Graves' hyperthyroidism and ophthalmopathy. About the study: The authors collected peripheral blood at initial diagnosis, before any treatment. Study-level results: In blood, most of the thyroid clonotypes expanded above 0.001 were also present.

There are many counts of this clonotype. Its antigen is still unknown. Template material for amplifying TCR beta CDR3 regions consisted of RNA transcripts. HTBI primers drove first-round RT-PCR of the TCR CDR3. TCRdb used MiXCR to reprocess the multiplex PCR reads, holding one entry per CDR3 protein. The sample lists hundreds of thousands of distinct CDR3 sequences, approximately 13% occurring once. Hyperthyroidism patients were newly diagnosed, had disease duration under 2 months, and were aged 18 to 65 years. Fresh 10 ml peripheral blood yielded PBMCs. CDR3 size: 15 residues. The V segment lost 6 bases and the J segment 1 base; nucleotides outside the gene matches: 7.

Sequencing was performed on blood. This TCR was recovered from a woman aged 18-30 years with Graves' hyperthyroidism. The chain joins TRBV12-3 or TRBV12-4 to TRBJ1-2; 8 positions match TRBD1. CDR3 coding DNA: TGTGCCAGCAGCGCAGGGGGCGCGAGTAACTATGGCTACACCTTC. It specifies CASSAGGASNYGYTF.